The 27 T cell receptor beta chains in this list originate from one sample, sequenced in a study of cytomegalovirus exposure and HLA in healthy donors. PCR employed 60 Vbeta and 13 Jbeta primers. Method: immunoSEQ multiplex PCR; TCRdb's copy keeps in-frame clones and lacks some. The sample lists about 100,000 clones, roughly 85% occurring once. The sequencing input was PBMCs. The receptors derive from a woman aged 40 to 49 in good health and CMV-seronegative.

The sample holds a few counts of this clone. The chain employs TRBV28 and TRBJ2-5; 7 nucleotides match TRBD2. The CDR3 loop spans 16 amino acids. Looked up from germline, CDR1 is MDHEN and CDR2 is SYDVKM. Trimming took 5 bases from V and 5 from J; bases not matched to a gene: 14. CDR3 DNA sequence: TGTGCCAGCAGTACCGTTAGCGGAAGCGGGGTGGAGACCCAGTACTTC. Residues: CASSTVSGSGVETQYF.

The rearrangement links TRBV6-5 to TRBJ1-1; D is unresolved. The CDR3 spans 13 residues. Trimming shortened V by 8 bases and J by 4 bases, and 14 bases separated the two germline ends. Germline V gene data show CDR1 as MNHEY and CDR2 as SVGAGI. As DNA, the CDR3 is TGTGCCAGCGAGGTAAAAGGACTCACTGAAGCTTTCTTT. Amino acids: CASEVKGLTEAFF.

The rearrangement links TRBV6-6 to TRBJ2-5, with D possibly matching TRBD1 (5 bases). CDR3 length: 14 amino acids. Trimming cost V 4 bases and J 4 bases, with 13 bases left between them. CDR1 is MNHNY and CDR2 is SVGAGI in the germline V gene (reference sequence). CDR3 sequence reads: CASSSETDRETQYF. The CDR3, as DNA: TGTGCCAGCAGTTCCGAGACAGATCGAGAGACCCAGTACTTC.

The chain has TRBV27 and TRBJ2-1; 8 bases line up with TRBD2. The CDR3 has 16 residues. V was pared by 6 bases and J by 1 base, with 8 bases of the junction left unmatched. Looked up from germline, CDR1 is MNHEY and CDR2 is SMNVEV (reference sequence). The CDR3 nucleotides read TGTGCCAGCAGCCCTACTAGCGGACCTTCCTACAATGAGCAGTTCTTC. It translates to CASSPTSGPSYNEQFF.

This chain connects TRBV5-1 to TRBJ1-2, with 7 bases that match TRBD1. V trimming: 2 bases; J trimming: 3 bases; junction bases outside the gene matches: 1. Germline CDR1 SGHRS, CDR2 YFSETQ. CDR3 length: 13 residues. The DNA for the CDR3 is TGCGCCAGCAGCTTAACAGGGGACTATGGCTACACCTTC. Translation gives CASSLTGDYGYTF.

J is TRBJ1-1 and V is TRBV7-9; TRBD1 aligns across 10 bases. The germline CDR1 and CDR2 sequences are SEHNR and FQNEAQ (reference sequence). This CDR3 is 18 amino acids long. Trimming cost V 5 bases and J 7 bases; bases outside gene matches: 19. Here the CDR3 DNA reads TGTGCCAGCAGCGTGCCCCCTTCCGCGGGACAGGGGTATGGTGAAGCTTTCTTT. Translated, it gives CASSVPPSAGQGYGEAFF. The full variable domain, in which reference TRBV7-9 and TRBJ1-1 provide the parts outside the CDR3, is DTGVSQNPRHKITKRGQNVTFRCDPISEHNRLYWYRQTLGQGPEFLTYFQNEAQLEKSRLLSDRFSAERPKGSFSTLEIQRTEQGDSAMYLCASSVPPSAGQGYGEAFFGQGTRLTVV.

This clone has a single count. The chain links TRBV5-1 to TRBJ2-7; 10 positions agree with TRBD2. The CDR3 is made up of 14 amino acids. Per the germline V gene, CDR1 is SGHRS and CDR2 is YFSETQ. After removal of 5 bases from V and 6 bases from J, the junction contained 8 bases not matched to a gene. The CDR3 nucleotides are TGCGCCAGCAGAGTGACTAGCGGGTTAGTCGAGCAGTACTTC. The encoded protein is CASRVTSGLVEQYF.

The chain carries TRBV5-4 and TRBJ1-4, with TRBD1 matching over 7 bases. CDR3 size: 16 residues. Per germline, CDR1 SGHNT and CDR2 YYREEE (reference sequence). V lost 4 bases and J lost 7; bases outside the gene matches: 13. The CDR3 DNA reads TGTGCCAGCAGCCTTGGGGTGGACAGGTTGGGTGAAAAACTGTTTTTT. Its translation is CASSLGVDRLGEKLFF. Combining the CDR3 with reference TRBV5-4 and TRBJ1-4 gives the whole variable domain ETGVTQSPTHLIKTRGQQVTLRCSSQSGHNTVSWYQQALGQGPQFIFQYYREEENGRGNFPPRFSGLQFPNYSSELNVNALELDDSALYLCASSLGVDRLGEKLFFGSGTQLSVL.

The V and J genes are TRBV6-5 and TRBJ2-5; tentative D call: TRBD1 (5 bases). Trimming stripped 0 bases from V and 4 bases from J, with 12 bases between. CDR3 size: 15 residues. The germline CDR1 and CDR2 sequences are MNHEY and SVGAGI. The CDR3 spells CASSYSGSRGETQYF. Here the CDR3 DNA reads TGTGCCAGCAGTTACTCGGGCTCAAGGGGAGAGACCCAGTACTTC.

The J gene is TRBJ1-2, the V gene TRBV28, with a tentative D call TRBD1 (5 bases). Germline loops: CDR1 MDHEN, CDR2 SYDVKM. V lost 3 bases and J 7 bases, leaving 18 bases between the germline ends. The length of the CDR3 is 15 residues. The CDR3 DNA is TGTGCCAGCAGTTTCGCAGGGCGAGATATGGGTGGCTACACCTTC. Encoded protein: CASSFAGRDMGGYTF.

This clone appeared once. J is TRBJ2-1 and V is TRBV19; D may be TRBD1 (5 bases). V dropped 5 bases and J dropped 4 bases, with 24 bases sitting between them. CDR3 length equals 18 residues. Germline V gives CDR1 LNHDA, CDR2 SQIVND (reference sequence). CDR3 nucleotide sequence: TGTGCCAGTAGTCTTCGGGCCCGCTTAGGGGTAGTTTACAATGAGCAGTTCTTC. It yields the protein CASSLRARLGVVYNEQFF.

The rearrangement joins TRBV27 to TRBJ2-1; 14 nucleotides match TRBD2. There are 16 residues in the CDR3. J was trimmed by 10 bases and V by 6 bases; bases with no gene match: 11. Germline V lookup: CDR1 MNHEY, CDR2 SMNVEV (reference sequence). Here the CDR3 DNA reads TGTGCCAGCAGCACCGAGACTAGCGGGGGGGCGAAAGAGCAGTTCTTC. Translating gives CASSTETSGGAKEQFF.

The rearrangement joins TRBV28 to TRBJ1-4, with 9 bases identical to TRBD1. CDR3 length: 15 residues. V gave up 3 bases and J gave up 2 bases; unmatched junction bases: 1. Germline CDR1 and CDR2: MDHEN and SYDVKM. CDR3 in amino acids: CASSFTGGTNEKLFF. CDR3 nucleotide sequence: TGTGCCAGCAGTTTCACAGGGGGCACTAATGAAAAACTGTTTTTT. The full variable domain, completed using reference TRBV28 and TRBJ1-4, is DVKVTQSSRYLVKRTGEKVFLECVQDMDHENMFWYRQDPGLGLRLIYFSYDVKMKEKGDIPEGYSVSREKKERFSLILESASTNQTSMYLCASSFTGGTNEKLFFGSGTQLSVL.

The chain is built from TRBV7-2 and TRBJ2-1; 10 bases are shared with TRBD2. V shed 2 bases, J shed 9 bases, and the junction held 4 bases outside the gene matches. Germline V gene lookup returns CDR1 SGHTA and CDR2 FQGNSA. The length of the CDR3 is 14 residues. Written as DNA, the CDR3 is TGTGCCAGCAGCTTATCACTAGCGGGAAGTGAGCAGTTCTTC. This sequence encodes CASSLSLAGSEQFF.

This clone was seen just once. This chain links TRBV28 with TRBJ1-2; 7 nucleotides match TRBD1. The V gene end was trimmed by 6 bases and the J gene end by 2 bases; junction bases not matched to a gene: 9. CDR3 length: 15 amino acids. Germline CDR1 is MDHEN and CDR2 is SYDVKM. This chain's CDR3 is CASSPGTARNYGYTF. Written as DNA, the CDR3 is TGTGCCAGCAGCCCCGGGACAGCGAGGAACTATGGCTACACCTTC.

In this sample, this clone turned up a few times. The chain joins TRBV7-9 to TRBJ2-7; the D gene is possibly TRBD2 (7 bases). V shed 0 bases and J shed 3 bases, with 9 bases lying between them. The CDR3 sequence is 14 residues long. CDR1 and CDR2 (germline): SEHNR, FQNEAQ (reference sequence). CDR3 bases: TGTGCCAGCAGCTTAGCAGGGGGGGGCTACGAGCAGTACTTC. Amino acids: CASSLAGGGYEQYF.

The rearrangement joins TRBV11-2 to TRBJ2-7; 8 bases match TRBD2. The CDR3 runs 15 residues. With V trimmed by 4 bases and J by 4 bases, 9 bases remained unmatched. Germline CDR1 and CDR2: SGHAT and FQNNGV. CDR3 DNA sequence: TGTGCCAGCAGCTCTGGAAGCGGGGGAGGTTACGAGCAGTACTTC. Protein sequence: CASSSGSGGGYEQYF.

V usage is TRBV5-4 and J usage is TRBJ1-2; TRBD1 might be the D (6 bases). CDR1 SGHNT and CDR2 YYREEE come from the germline V gene (reference sequence). Trimming cost V 4 bases and J 8 bases, with 9 bases left between them. This CDR3 comprises 11 residues. CDR3 coding DNA: TGTGCCAGCAGCAATACAGGGGGCTACACCTTC. This codes for CASSNTGGYTF.

In its sample, this clone was seen once. The chain has TRBV4-3 and TRBJ1-6; D not resolved. The V end lost 0 bases, the J end lost 7 bases, and 19 bases lay between the germline ends. The CDR3 runs to 18 residues. Germline V gene lookup returns CDR1 LGHNA and CDR2 YSLEER. CDR3 in DNA: TGCGCCAGCAGCCAAGATCTGGTGGGCGACCACCCCAATTCACCCCTCCACTTT. This translates into CASSQDLVGDHPNSPLHF.

This chain uses TRBV4-3 with TRBJ2-2, with 11 bases aligning to TRBD2. Unmatched junction bases numbered 9, after V lost 0 bases and J lost 3 bases. Germline loops: CDR1 LGHNA, CDR2 YSLEER. The CDR3 has 19 amino acids. This CDR3 is CASSQEEGGTSGYTGELFF. CDR3 sequence (DNA): TGCGCCAGCAGCCAAGAAGAAGGTGGGACTAGCGGCTACACCGGGGAGCTGTTTTTT.

The J gene is TRBJ1-1, the V gene TRBV5-1; 10 nucleotides agree with TRBD1. With V trimmed by 4 bases and J by 4 bases, 7 bases remained unmatched. The CDR3 consists of 15 residues. The germline V gene has CDR1 SGHRS and CDR2 YFSETQ. The CDR3 DNA is TGCGCCAGCAGCCCCCGGACAGGGGGGGGCACTGAAGCTTTCTTT. This gives the protein CASSPRTGGGTEAFF.

This clone was detected only a few times. The chain employs TRBV7-9 and TRBJ1-2, with D uncertain. With 5 bases removed from V and 0 bases from J, the gap between germline ends came to 13 bases. This CDR3 spans 15 amino acids. Germline values: CDR1 SEHNR, CDR2 FQNEAQ (reference sequence). The CDR3 DNA follows: TGTGCCAGCAGCCGGCGGGGAGATGCTAACTATGGCTACACCTTC. Translating it yields CASSRRGDANYGYTF.

The chain is built from TRBV4-1 and TRBJ2-7, with TRBD2 identical over 12 bases. The CDR3 has 16 amino acids. Germline CDR1 is MGHRA and CDR2 is YSYEKL. Germline trimming cut 3 bases from V and 4 bases from J; bases unmatched to any gene: 7. The DNA for the CDR3 is TGCGCCAGCAGCCAGCTGACTAGCGGGAGTAGGTACGAGCAGTACTTC. It yields the protein CASSQLTSGSRYEQYF.

This rearrangement joins TRBV9 to TRBJ1-4; no definite D call. The CDR3 sequence is 16 residues long. V lost 4 bases to trimming and J lost 4 bases, with 17 bases between them. Germline loops: CDR1 SGDLS, CDR2 YYNGEE. CDR3 sequence: CASSPNPGGGNEKLFF. The CDR3 DNA follows: TGTGCCAGCAGCCCCAACCCGGGAGGAGGTAATGAAAAACTGTTTTTT.

This chain connects TRBV5-1 to TRBJ1-2, with a tentative D call TRBD1 (5 bases). The CDR3 totals 13 residues. The V gene lost 5 bases and the J gene lost 11 bases, with 19 bases spanning the gap. Germline assignment: CDR1 SGHRS and CDR2 YFSETQ. The CDR3, as DNA: TGCGCCAGCAGTCAGGACACCCGAGGTGTGTACACCTTC. This encodes CASSQDTRGVYTF.

J is TRBJ2-6 and V is TRBV30; 9 nucleotides agree with TRBD2. CDR1 GTSNPN and CDR2 SVGIG come from the germline V gene (reference sequence). Trimming removed 4 bases from V and 2 bases from J; junction bases left unmatched: 6. The CDR3 runs to 16 residues. CDR3 DNA sequence: TGTGCCTGGATTTATAGCGGGAGAACTGGGGCCAACGTCCTGACTTTC. Amino acids: CAWIYSGRTGANVLTF. Drawing the rest from reference TRBV30 and TRBJ2-6, the complete variable domain is SQTIHQWPATLVQPVGSPLSLECTVEGTSNPNLYWYRQAAGRGLQLLFYSVGIGQISSEVPQNLSASRPQDRQFILSSKKLLLSDSGFYLCAWIYSGRTGANVLTFGAGSRLTVL.

The rearrangement joins TRBV29-1 to TRBJ1-1; the match to TRBD1 covers 7 bases. Germline V gene data show CDR1 as SQVTM and CDR2 as ANQGSEA. V trimming: 4 bases; J trimming: 4 bases; junction bases outside the gene matches: 9. The CDR3 spans 14 residues. CDR3 bases: TGCAGCGTTGTGGGACAGAGTGGGAGCACTGAAGCTTTCTTT. Its protein is CSVVGQSGSTEAFF.